A selection of T cell receptor beta chains follows, all from one sample in a study of CD8+CD57+ T cells in acquired aplastic anemia. From the reads, TCRdb called clonotypes with MiXCR, one entry per CDR3 protein. Here the sample spans 150,000 to 200,000 distinct CDR3 sequences, roughly 50% being singletons. Material for sequencing was sorted CD4+, CD8+, or CD8+CD57+ T cells (not recorded which) from PBMCs. These receptors were collected from a human donor with aplastic anemia. CDR3s include the opening cysteine and the closing phenylalanine or tryptophan.

J gene | V gene | CDR3 protein
TRBJ2-3 | TRBV19 | CASSIRGADTQYF
TRBJ2-7 | TRBV5-8 | CASSRGQGSPNEQYF
TRBJ1-2 | TRBV10-3 | CAISDLGTVANYGYTF
TRBJ2-1 | TRBV11-2 | CASSRAPGRGGDGQFF
TRBJ2-7 | TRBV5-1 | CASSTGLAGSYEQYF
TRBJ2-5 | TRBV7-8 | CASSLIPGPQETQYF
TRBJ2-7 | TRBV20-1 | CSAKGTVYEQYF
TRBJ2-7 | TRBV3-1 | CASSHRTGAHGGGWYF
TRBJ2-2 | TRBV7-2 | CASRTPGTGELFF
TRBJ1-6 | TRBV10-3 | CAISRTEGDNSPLHF
TRBJ1-2 | TRBV9 | CASSVALGTNYGYTF
TRBJ2-1 | TRBV12-3/TRBV12-4 | CASSPSGTSYNEQFF
TRBJ2-7 | TRBV7-2 | CASSSRGTGLYEQYF
TRBJ2-2 | TRBV5-8 | CASSLWRGELFF
TRBJ1-2 | TRBV7-2 | CASSPEGQGVYGYTF
TRBJ2-1 | TRBV2 | CARIPTSDYYNEQFF
TRBJ2-7 | TRBV11-1 | CASSADRQLYEQYF
TRBJ1-1 | TRBV7-9 | CASSLVIGAFF
TRBJ2-1 | TRBV3-1 | CASSPELAGIGEQFF
TRBJ2-7 | TRBV5-6 | CASSWGQGNEQYF
TRBJ2-7 | TRBV5-1 | CASGLAPAYEQYF
TRBJ2-3 | TRBV11-1 | CASSTRDRVADTQYF
TRBJ2-3 | TRBV4-3 | CASSQDLRGDTQYF
TRBJ2-1 | TRBV15 | CATSTSGRWAEQFF
TRBJ1-2 | TRBV29-1 | CSVGVGQGANYGYTF
TRBJ2-1 | TRBV20-1 | CSARDSGSVHEQFF